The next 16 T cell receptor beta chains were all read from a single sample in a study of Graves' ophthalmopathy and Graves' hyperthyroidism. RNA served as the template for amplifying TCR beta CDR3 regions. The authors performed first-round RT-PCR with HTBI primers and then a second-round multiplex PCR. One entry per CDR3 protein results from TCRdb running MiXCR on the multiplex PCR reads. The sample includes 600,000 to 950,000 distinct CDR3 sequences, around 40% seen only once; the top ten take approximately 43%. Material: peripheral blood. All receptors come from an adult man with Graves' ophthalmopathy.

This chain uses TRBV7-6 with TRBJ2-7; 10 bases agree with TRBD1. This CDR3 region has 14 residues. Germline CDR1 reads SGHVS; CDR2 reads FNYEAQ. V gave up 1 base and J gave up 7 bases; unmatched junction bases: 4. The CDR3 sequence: CASSLDQGQGEQYF. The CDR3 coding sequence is TGTGCCAGCAGCTTAGACCAGGGACAGGGGGAGCAGTACTTC.

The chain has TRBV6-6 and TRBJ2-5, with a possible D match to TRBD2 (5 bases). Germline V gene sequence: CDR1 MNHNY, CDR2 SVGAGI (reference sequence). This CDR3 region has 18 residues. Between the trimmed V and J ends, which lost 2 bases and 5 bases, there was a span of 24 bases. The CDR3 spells CASSYLWIGAEARETQYF. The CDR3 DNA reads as TGTGCCAGCAGTTACCTCTGGATAGGAGCGGAGGCGAGGGAGACCCAGTACTTC.

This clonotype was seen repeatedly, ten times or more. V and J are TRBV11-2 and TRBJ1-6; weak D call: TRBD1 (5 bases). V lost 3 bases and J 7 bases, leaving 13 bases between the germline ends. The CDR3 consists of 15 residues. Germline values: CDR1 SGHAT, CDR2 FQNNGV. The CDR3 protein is CASSFRLGDNSPLHF. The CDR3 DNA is TGTGCCAGCAGCTTCCGTCTGGGGGACAATTCACCCCTCCACTTT. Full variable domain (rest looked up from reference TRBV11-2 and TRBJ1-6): EAGVAQSPRYKIIEKRQSVAFWCNPISGHATLYWYQQILGQGPKLLIQFQNNGVVDDSQLPKDRFSAERLKGVDSTLKIQPAKLEDSAVYLCASSFRLGDNSPLHFGNGTRLTVT.

This CDR3 is CASTGGGQQETQYF. CDR3 bases: TGCGCCAGCACCGGGGGGGGGCAGCAAGAGACCCAGTACTTC. The J gene is TRBJ2-5, the V gene TRBV5-1, with 8 bases identical to TRBD2. Germline V CDR1 and CDR2: SGHRS, YFSETQ. The CDR3 loop spans 14 amino acids. V dropped 6 bases and J dropped 2; count of bases not matched to a gene: 6.

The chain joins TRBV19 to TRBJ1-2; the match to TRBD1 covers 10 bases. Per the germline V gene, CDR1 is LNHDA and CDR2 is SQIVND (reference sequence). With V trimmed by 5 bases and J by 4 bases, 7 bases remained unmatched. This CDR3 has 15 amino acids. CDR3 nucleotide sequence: TGTGCCAGTAGTGATGACAGGGGGCACGGCTATGGCTACACCTTC. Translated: CASSDDRGHGYGYTF.

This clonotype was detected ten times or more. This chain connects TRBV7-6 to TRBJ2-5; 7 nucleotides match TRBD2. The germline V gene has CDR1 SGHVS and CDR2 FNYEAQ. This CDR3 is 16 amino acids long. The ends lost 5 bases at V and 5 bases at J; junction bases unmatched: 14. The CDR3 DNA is TGTGCCAGCAGCCCCCGTCAAAGTGGGGGAGGGGAGACCCAGTACTTC. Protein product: CASSPRQSGGGETQYF.

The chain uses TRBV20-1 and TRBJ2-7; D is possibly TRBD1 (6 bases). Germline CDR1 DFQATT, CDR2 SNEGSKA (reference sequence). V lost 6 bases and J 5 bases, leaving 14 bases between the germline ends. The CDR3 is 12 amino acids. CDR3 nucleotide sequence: TGCAGTGCCGCCGAGGGGGTCAACGAGCAGTACTTC. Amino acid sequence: CSAAEGVNEQYF.

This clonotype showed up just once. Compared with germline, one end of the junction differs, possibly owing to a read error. The CDR3 nucleotides read TGCGCCAGCAGCTGGGATGGTGCAGACTCTGGAAACACCATATATTTT. This gives the protein CASSWDGADSGNTIYF. V usage is TRBV7-9 and J usage is TRBJ1-3, with D hard to call. CDR3 length equals 16 residues. In germline, CDR1 is SEHNR, CDR2 FQNEAQ (reference sequence). The full variable domain, in which reference TRBV7-9 and TRBJ1-3 provide the parts outside the CDR3, is DTGVSQNPRHKITKRGQNVTFRCDPISEHNRLYWYRQTLGQGPEFLTYFQNEAQLEKSRLLSDRFSAERPKGSFSTLEIQRTEQGDSAMYLCASSWDGADSGNTIYFGEGSWLTVV.

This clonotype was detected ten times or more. In DNA form, the CDR3 reads TGTGCCATCAGTGCCCATCACAGGGGGCGAACTAATGAAAAACTGTTTTTT. This translates into CAISAHHRGRTNEKLFF. The chain couples TRBV10-3 to TRBJ1-4; 9 nucleotides line up with TRBD1. V shed 4 bases and J 1 base; nucleotides not matched to a gene: 7. The CDR3 has 17 amino acids. Germline lookup yields CDR1 ENHRY and CDR2 SYGVKD.

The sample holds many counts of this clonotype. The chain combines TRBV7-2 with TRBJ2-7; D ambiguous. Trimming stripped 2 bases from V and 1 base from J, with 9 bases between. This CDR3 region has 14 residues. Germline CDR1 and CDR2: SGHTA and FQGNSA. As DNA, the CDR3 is TGTGCCAGCAGCTTAAGTACTGGGTCCTACGAGCAGTACTTC. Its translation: CASSLSTGSYEQYF.

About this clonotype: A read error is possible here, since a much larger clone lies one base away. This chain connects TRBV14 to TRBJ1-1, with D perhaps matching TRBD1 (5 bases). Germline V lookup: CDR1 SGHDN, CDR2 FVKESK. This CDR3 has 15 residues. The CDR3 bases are TGTGCCGGCAGCCAAACCGTCTCGGACACCCTTGAAGCTTTCTTT. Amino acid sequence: CAGSQTVSDTLEAFF.

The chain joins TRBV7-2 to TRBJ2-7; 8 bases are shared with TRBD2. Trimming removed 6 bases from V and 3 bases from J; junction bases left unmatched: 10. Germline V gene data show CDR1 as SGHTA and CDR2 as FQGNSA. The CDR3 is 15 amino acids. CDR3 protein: CASSYRSGSSYEQYF. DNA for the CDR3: TGTGCCAGCAGTTACCGGAGCGGGAGTAGCTACGAGCAGTACTTC.

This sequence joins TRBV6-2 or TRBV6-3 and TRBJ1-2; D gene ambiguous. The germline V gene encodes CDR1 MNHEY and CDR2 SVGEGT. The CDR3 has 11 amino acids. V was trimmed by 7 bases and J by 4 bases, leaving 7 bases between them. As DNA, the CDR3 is TGTGCCAGCAACACAGTCTATGGCTACACCTTC. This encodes CASNTVYGYTF.

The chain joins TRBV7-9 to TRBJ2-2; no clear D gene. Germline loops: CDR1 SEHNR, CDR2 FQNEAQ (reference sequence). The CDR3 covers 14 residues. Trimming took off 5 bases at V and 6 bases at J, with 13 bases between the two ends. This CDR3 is CASSIGYLAGELFF. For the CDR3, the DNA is TGTGCCAGCAGCATCGGTTACCTCGCCGGGGAGCTGTTTTTT.

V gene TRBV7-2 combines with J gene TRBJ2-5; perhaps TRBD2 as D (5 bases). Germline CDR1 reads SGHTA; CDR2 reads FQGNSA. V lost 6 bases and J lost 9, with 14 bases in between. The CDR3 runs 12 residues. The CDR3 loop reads CASRAMMEAQYF. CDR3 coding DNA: TGTGCCAGCAGGGCCATGATGGAGGCCCAGTACTTC. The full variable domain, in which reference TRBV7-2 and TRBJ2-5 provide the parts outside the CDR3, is GAGVSQSPSNKVTEKGKDVELRCDPISGHTALYWYRQSLGQGLEFLIYFQGNSAPDKSGLPSDRFSAERTGGSVSTLTIQRTQQEDSAVYLCASRAMMEAQYFGPGTRLLVL.

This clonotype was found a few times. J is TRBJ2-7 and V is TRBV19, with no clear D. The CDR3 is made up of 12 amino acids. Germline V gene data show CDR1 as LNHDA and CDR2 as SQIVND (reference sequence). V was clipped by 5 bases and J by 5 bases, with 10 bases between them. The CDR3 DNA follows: TGTGCCAGTAGTGGTCAGGAGAACGAGCAGTACTTC. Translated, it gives CASSGQENEQYF.